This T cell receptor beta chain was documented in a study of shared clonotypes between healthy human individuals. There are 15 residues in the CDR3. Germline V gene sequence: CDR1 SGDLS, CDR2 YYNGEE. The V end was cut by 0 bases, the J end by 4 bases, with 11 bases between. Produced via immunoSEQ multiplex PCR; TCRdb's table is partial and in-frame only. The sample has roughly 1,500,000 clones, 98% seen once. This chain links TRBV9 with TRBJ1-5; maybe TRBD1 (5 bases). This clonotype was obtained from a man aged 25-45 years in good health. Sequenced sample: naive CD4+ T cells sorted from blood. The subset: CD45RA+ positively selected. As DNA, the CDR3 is TGTGCCAGCAGCGTAGATGGGACGTCTAATCAGCCCCAGCATTTT. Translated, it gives CASSVDGTSNQPQHF.